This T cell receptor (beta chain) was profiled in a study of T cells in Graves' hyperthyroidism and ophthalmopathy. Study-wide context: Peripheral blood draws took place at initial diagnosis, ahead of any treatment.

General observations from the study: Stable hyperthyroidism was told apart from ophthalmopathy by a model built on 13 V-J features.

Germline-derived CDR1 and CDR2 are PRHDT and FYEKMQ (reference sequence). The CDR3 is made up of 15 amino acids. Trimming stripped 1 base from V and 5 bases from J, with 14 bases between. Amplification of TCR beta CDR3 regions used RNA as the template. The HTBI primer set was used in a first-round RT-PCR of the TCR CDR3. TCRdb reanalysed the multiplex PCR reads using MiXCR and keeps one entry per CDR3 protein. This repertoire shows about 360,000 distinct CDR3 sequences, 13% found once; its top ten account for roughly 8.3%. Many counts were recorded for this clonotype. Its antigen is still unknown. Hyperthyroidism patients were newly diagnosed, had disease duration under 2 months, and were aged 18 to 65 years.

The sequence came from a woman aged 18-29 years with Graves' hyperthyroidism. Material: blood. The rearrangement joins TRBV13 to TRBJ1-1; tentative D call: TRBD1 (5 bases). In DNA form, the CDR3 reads TGTGCCAGCAGCTTAGTGGGGGGAGGTTGGACTGAAGCTTTCTTT. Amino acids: CASSLVGGGWTEAFF.